This T cell receptor beta chain was captured by sequencing in a study of shared clonotypes between healthy human individuals. Assay: immunoSEQ multiplex PCR; the TCRdb copy retains only in-frame clones and omits some. The sample lists 2 million to 3 million clones; approximately 94% were seen once. Remarks on this clone: Its antigen is as yet unknown.

Per the germline V gene, CDR1 is SGHNT and CDR2 is YYREEE (reference sequence). The CDR3 runs 14 residues. Trimming at V came to 2 bases and at J to 4 bases, leaving 1 base not matched to a gene. Study outcomes and limitations: Sharing across four donors was highest in naive CD4 (around 5%) and lowest in memory CD8 (approximately 0.4%). Richness estimates generally favored naive over memory subsets. Collection of samples was limited to blood; tissue repertoires likely differ.

Those who donated were healthy HIV-negative adults, with no recent acute infections or vaccinations reported. Sequencing was done on a sample of naive CD4+ T cells from PBMCs. Subset: CD45RA+ positively selected. The V and J genes are TRBV5-4 and TRBJ2-1, with TRBD1 matching 9 bases. This TCR was recovered from a man aged 18-30 years in good health. Some clones in this sample may be carry-over from other donors' samples. The CDR3 region is CASSFGQGYNEQFF. CDR3 bases: TGTGCCAGCAGCTTTGGACAGGGGTACAATGAGCAGTTCTTC. The full variable domain, its missing parts supplied by reference TRBV5-4 and TRBJ2-1, is ETGVTQSPTHLIKTRGQQVTLRCSSQSGHNTVSWYQQALGQGPQFIFQYYREEENGRGNFPPRFSGLQFPNYSSELNVNALELDDSALYLCASSFGQGYNEQFFGPGTRLTVL.